This T cell receptor (beta chain) was retrieved from a study of early T cells in non-severe SARS-CoV-2 infection. Background on the study: Bulk RNA taken from unsorted whole blood was sequenced, leaving chains unpaired.

A few counts support this clonotype. Per germline, CDR1 LGHNA and CDR2 YSLEER. The CDR3 consists of 13 residues. With V trimmed by 4 bases and J by 4 bases, 1 base remained unmatched. Attached unique molecular identifiers marked individual cDNA molecules. TCRdb re-called the 5' RACE reads with MiXCR, one entry per CDR3 protein. The table shows tens of thousands of distinct CDR3 sequences, with 8% to 10% occurring only once. The source of this sequence is an adult who was a healthcare worker with PCR-confirmed SARS-CoV-2 infection or an uninfected control (not recorded which). The specimen comprised whole blood, sampled at baseline. V gene TRBV4-3 combines with J gene TRBJ1-5; the match to TRBD1 covers 7 bases. The CDR3 sequence: CASSRDRNQPQHF. CDR3 DNA: TGCGCCAGCAGCCGGGACAGAAATCAGCCCCAGCATTTT.